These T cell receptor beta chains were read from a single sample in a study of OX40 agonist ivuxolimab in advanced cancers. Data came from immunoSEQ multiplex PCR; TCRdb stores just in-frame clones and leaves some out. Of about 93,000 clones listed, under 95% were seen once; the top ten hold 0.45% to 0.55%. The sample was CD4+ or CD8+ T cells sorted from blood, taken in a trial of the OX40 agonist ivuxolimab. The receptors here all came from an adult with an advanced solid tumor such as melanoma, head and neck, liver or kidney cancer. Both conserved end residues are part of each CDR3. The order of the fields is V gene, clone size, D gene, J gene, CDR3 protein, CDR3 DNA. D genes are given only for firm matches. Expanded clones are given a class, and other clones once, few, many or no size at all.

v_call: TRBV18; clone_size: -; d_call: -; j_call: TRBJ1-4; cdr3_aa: CASSPIRGLTNEKLFF; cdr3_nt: TGTGCCAGCTCACCAATCAGGGGCTTAACTAATGAAAAACTGTTTTTT
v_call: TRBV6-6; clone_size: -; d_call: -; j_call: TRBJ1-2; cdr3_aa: CASSYTGSYGYTF; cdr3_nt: TGTGCCAGCAGTTACACGGGGAGCTATGGCTACACCTTC
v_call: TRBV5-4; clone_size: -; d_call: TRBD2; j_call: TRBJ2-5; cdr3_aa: CASSPTSGGKQETQYF; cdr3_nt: TGTGCCAGCAGCCCAACTAGCGGGGGAAAACAAGAGACCCAGTACTTC
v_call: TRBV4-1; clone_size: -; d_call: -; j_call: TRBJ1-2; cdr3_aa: CASSQERRQSCTF; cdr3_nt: TGCGCCAGCAGCCAAGAACGGAGGCAGAGCTGCACCTTC
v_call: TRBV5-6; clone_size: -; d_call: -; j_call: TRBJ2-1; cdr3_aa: CASSLEQVGNEQFF; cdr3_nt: TGTGCCAGCAGCTTGGAACAGGTTGGCAATGAGCAGTTCTTC
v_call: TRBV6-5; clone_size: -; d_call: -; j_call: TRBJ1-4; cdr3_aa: CASSWGYSLREKLFF; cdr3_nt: TGTGCCAGCAGTTGGGGTTATTCATTGAGGGAAAAACTGTTTTTT
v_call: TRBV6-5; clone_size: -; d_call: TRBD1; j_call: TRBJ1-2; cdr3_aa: CAVKDRVDSGYTF; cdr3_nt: TGTGCCGTAAAGGACAGGGTCGATTCGGGCTACACCTTC
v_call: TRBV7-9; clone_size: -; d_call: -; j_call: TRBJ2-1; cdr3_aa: CASSAQGGEQFF; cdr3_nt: TGTGCCAGCAGCGCACAGGGTGGGGAGCAGTTCTTC
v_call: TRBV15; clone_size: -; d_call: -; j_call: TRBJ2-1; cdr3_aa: CATSRDLGTLMDNEQFF; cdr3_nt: TGTGCCACCAGCAGAGATTTGGGGACTCTAATGGACAATGAGCAGTTCTTC
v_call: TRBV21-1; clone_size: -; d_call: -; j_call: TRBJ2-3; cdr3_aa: CASTHLGQDATAAPLEYF; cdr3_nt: TGTGCCAGCACCCACCTGGGACAGGACGCCACAGCGGCGCCCCTGGAGTATTTT
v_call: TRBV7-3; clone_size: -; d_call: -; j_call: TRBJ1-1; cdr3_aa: CASSPGGQGVAFF; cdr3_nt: TGTGCCAGCAGCCCCGGGGGGCAGGGTGTCGCTTTCTTT
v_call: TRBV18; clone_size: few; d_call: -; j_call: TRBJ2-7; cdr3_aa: CASSPPHLTYEQYF; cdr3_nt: TGTGCCAGCTCACCACCGCACCTCACCTACGAGCAGTACTTC
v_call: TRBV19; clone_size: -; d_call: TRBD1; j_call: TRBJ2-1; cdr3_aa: CASSTSYGTETLSSYNEQFF; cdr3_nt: TGTGCCAGTAGTACCTCTTACGGGACAGAGACTCTGAGCTCCTACAATGAGCAGTTCTTC
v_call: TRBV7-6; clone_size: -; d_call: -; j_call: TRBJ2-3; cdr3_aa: CASSIMSEGTQYF; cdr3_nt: TGTGCCAGCAGCATAATGTCGGAGGGTACGCAGTATTTT
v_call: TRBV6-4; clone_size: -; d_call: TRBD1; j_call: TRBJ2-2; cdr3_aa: CASTKTGAETTGELFF; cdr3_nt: TGTGCCAGCACCAAGACAGGGGCAGAAACCACCGGGGAGCTGTTTTTT
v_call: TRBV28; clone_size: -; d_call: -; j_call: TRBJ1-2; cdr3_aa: CASSVHSGSYGYTF; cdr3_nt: TGTGCCAGCAGCGTTCACTCAGGGTCCTATGGCTACACCTTC
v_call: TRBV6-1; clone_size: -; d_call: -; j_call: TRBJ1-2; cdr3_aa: CASSDPDKGYTF; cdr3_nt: TGTGCCAGCAGTGACCCCGATAAGGGCTACACCTTC